One T cell receptor (beta chain) is described in this entry. Its matching antigen is unknown. This entry comes from a study of vaccination and CD4 T cells after COVID-19. The treatment was: approximately 9-day PBMC culture with coronavirus spike peptide pools or control peptides (ViraFEST assay). ViraFEST used peptide pools to expand antigen-specific T cells before TCR sequencing. Each well received approximately 1.8 million PBMCs, cultured with about 11 IU/ml IL-2 and about 9.9 ug/ml peptide pools. Sequenced with the Oncomine TCR Beta short-read assay was DNA taken from cultured CD4+ T cells. TCRdb reprocessed the PCR reads with MiXCR, giving one entry per CDR3 protein. The sample has more than 15,000 distinct CDR3 sequences; roughly 45% are singletons. V was trimmed by 2 bases and J by 3 bases, leaving 10 bases between them. In germline, CDR1 is MNHEY, CDR2 SVGEGT. The CDR3 is made up of 14 amino acids.

This chain uses TRBV6-2 or TRBV6-3 with TRBJ1-1; D is unresolved. The sequence was obtained from a human donor who had recovered from COVID-19. This material consisted of CD4+ T cells from blood, cultured in vitro, taken before SARS-CoV-2 vaccination. The CDR3 DNA is TGTGCCAGCAGTTACAAAGTTCTCGACACTGAAGCTTTCTTT. Translation gives CASSYKVLDTEAFF.